This TCR beta chain appears in the sequencing data of a study of blood T cell repertoires in COVID-19. As originally analysed: Researchers report that nucleated cell counts were estimated from reference gene primer amplification. TCRdb's table, derived via immunoSEQ multiplex PCR, lists solely in-frame clones and lacks some. V, J and clone size are taken as reported in that table, and D and trimming were inferred from the DNA itself. Counted here are a few hundred thousand clones, about four fifths occurring once; the ten biggest clones make up around 2%. The clonotype originates from a man aged 30 to 39 who had recovered from COVID-19. The sequencing input was peripheral blood.

The CDR3 DNA follows: TGTGCCATCCAACAGGGCTCGGAGTATGGCTACACCTTC. Protein product: CAIQQGSEYGYTF. The V call is TRBV10-3, the J call TRBJ1-2, with D tentatively TRBD1 (6 bases). Germline V gene lookup returns CDR1 ENHRY and CDR2 SYGVKD. The CDR3 runs 13 residues. Trimming stripped 8 bases from V and 5 bases from J, with 15 bases between.